This TCR beta chain comes out of a study of T cell responses to AZD1222 COVID-19 vaccine. Overall study results and limits: Nearly half of spike-specific TCRs reportedly go after variant regions that carry no mutations. Spike was spanned by vaccine-associated CD4 TCRs, which were dominant at 160-218 and 743-854.

V lost 4 bases to trimming and J lost 0 bases, with 12 bases between them. The CDR3 loop spans 15 amino acids. In germline, CDR1 is SGHRS, CDR2 YFSETQ. Comment on this clone: Its antigen is not identified.

TCRdb's table, derived via immunoSEQ multiplex PCR, lists solely in-frame clones and lacks some. Of approximately 89,000 clones in the sample, 92% were seen once. The TCR comes from an adult in good health. The material sequenced was peripheral blood, taken on day 0 of AZD1222 vaccination. This chain connects TRBV5-1 to TRBJ2-3; D remains unclear. The CDR3 region is CASSHGGSSTDTQYF. CDR3 bases: TGCGCCAGCAGCCACGGTGGCAGTAGCACAGATACGCAGTATTTT. Looking up the rest from reference TRBV5-1 and TRBJ2-3 gives the full variable domain: KAGVTQTPRYLIKTRGQQVTLSCSPISGHRSVSWYQQTPGQGLQFLFEYFSETQRNKGNFPGRFSGRQFSNSRSEMNVSTLELGDSALYLCASSHGGSSTDTQYFGPGTRLTVL.